This is a list of T cell receptor beta chains from one sample in a study of blood T cell repertoires in COVID-19. TCRdb's copy holds only in-frame clones and misses some; the assay was immunoSEQ multiplex PCR. The sample lists 160,000 or so clones, 80% seen once, with less than 4% in the top ten. The sequencing sample was made of PBMCs or T cells enriched from blood (not recorded which). These receptors all stem from a woman aged 55-69 years who had recovered from COVID-19. Each CDR3 is given without its conserved first and last residue.

v_gene: TRBV24-1; CDR3aa: ATSGGGWEPQH
v_gene: TRBV24-1; CDR3aa: ATSEPGQGPNTQY
v_gene: TRBV3-1/TRBV3-2; CDR3aa: ASSVGTGQYEQY
v_gene: TRBV19; CDR3aa: ASSEQKGVNTEAF
v_gene: TRBV4-1; CDR3aa: ASSRLQGTEDEQY
v_gene: TRBV19; CDR3aa: ASSMRARGDTQY
v_gene: TRBV25-1; CDR3aa: ASAPGIGETQY
v_gene: TRBV2; CDR3aa: ASSFDRRADTQY
v_gene: TRBV4-1; CDR3aa: ASSRDRDYGYT
v_gene: TRBV4-1; CDR3aa: ASSHISGGPYEQY
v_gene: TRBV6-5; CDR3aa: ASGLSYEQY
v_gene: TRBV5-1; CDR3aa: ASSFSVLNTEAF
v_gene: TRBV30; CDR3aa: AWSFPGSYNEQF
v_gene: TRBV6-6; CDR3aa: ASSYSGRGPGNTIY
v_gene: TRBV6-5; CDR3aa: ASSYSLRYGYT
v_gene: TRBV6-1; CDR3aa: ASSEGPDRGH
v_gene: TRBV30; CDR3aa: AWRWERGGYT
v_gene: TRBV7-2; CDR3aa: ASSGTSNTGELF
v_gene: TRBV12-3/TRBV12-4; CDR3aa: ASSLIEETQY
v_gene: TRBV19; CDR3aa: ASREGPMNTEAF
v_gene: TRBV9; CDR3aa: ASSPRGTETDTQY
v_gene: TRBV11-2; CDR3aa: ASSQYTGQGNTEAF
v_gene: TRBV5-1; CDR3aa: ASRGALNTEAF
v_gene: TRBV7-9; CDR3aa: ASSLIRGRNSYNSPLH
v_gene: TRBV14; CDR3aa: ASSLGVTPYEQY
v_gene: TRBV10-3; CDR3aa: AISEISDEQF
v_gene: TRBV12-3/TRBV12-4; CDR3aa: ASRAQLAGELF
v_gene: TRBV9; CDR3aa: ASSRGMTDTQY
v_gene: TRBV5-1; CDR3aa: ASSLRLAGGWGQETQY
v_gene: TRBV27; CDR3aa: ASSPSLMNTGELF
v_gene: TRBV18; CDR3aa: ASSPARSQETQY
v_gene: TRBV3-1/TRBV3-2; CDR3aa: ASSQGYSMSGGYT
v_gene: TRBV12-5; CDR3aa: ASVLTGDQPQH
v_gene: TRBV5-1; CDR3aa: ASSTGNTEAF
v_gene: TRBV2; CDR3aa: ASSPRDRAYNEQF
v_gene: TRBV11-2; CDR3aa: ASSLAGVYGYT
v_gene: TRBV10-3; CDR3aa: AISDPGAPNYGYT
v_gene: TRBV3-1/TRBV3-2; CDR3aa: ASSPRTTPSQETQY
v_gene: TRBV11-2; CDR3aa: ASSLGLAAQETQY
v_gene: TRBV30; CDR3aa: AWSPTYTQGRMNTEAF
v_gene: TRBV5-5; CDR3aa: ASSLGQRGVYNEQF
v_gene: TRBV24-1; CDR3aa: ATSDPGQGAEEQF
v_gene: TRBV12-3/TRBV12-4; CDR3aa: ASSLSGNEQF
v_gene: TRBV30; CDR3aa: AWRTLGRGQAF
v_gene: TRBV11-3; CDR3aa: ASSLVGSGSYNEQF
v_gene: TRBV5-1; CDR3aa: ASSLAGAPSPLH
v_gene: TRBV7-8; CDR3aa: ASSLGRGRSSGYT
v_gene: TRBV6-4; CDR3aa: ASIPRRLAKNIQY